The 4 T cell receptor beta chains below come from one sample, sequenced in a study of control samples from healthy donors and cancer patients. Clones were read by immunoSEQ multiplex PCR, and TCRdb kept only the in-frame ones, dropping some. The sample comprises 89,000 or so clones, more than 70% of which are singletons, and roughly 20% rests with the top ten. The sample consisted of blood. The receptors stem from a man aged 50-60 years in good health.

This sequence joins TRBV24-1 and TRBJ1-5; the match to TRBD1 covers 8 bases. Per germline, CDR1 KGHDR and CDR2 SFDVKD. The CDR3 has 13 residues. Losses at the gene ends were 5 bases for V and 6 bases for J; bases not matched to a gene: 2. The CDR3: CATSGQGRQPQHF. The DNA for the CDR3 is TGTGCCACCAGTGGACAGGGGCGTCAGCCCCAGCATTTT.

This clone was observed a handful of times. The genes are TRBV5-1 and TRBJ2-2, with TRBD2 matching over 13 bases. Germline trimming cut 4 bases from V and 1 base from J; bases unmatched to any gene: 7. Germline V lookup: CDR1 SGHRS, CDR2 YFSETQ. This CDR3 has 18 amino acids. CDR3 sequence: CASSLRTSGRGNTGELFF. CDR3 DNA: TGCGCCAGCAGCCTTCGGACTAGCGGGAGAGGGAACACCGGGGAGCTGTTTTTT.

CDR3 region: CASSLYGGPTTDTQYF. The CDR3 DNA sequence: TGTGCCAGCAGCTTATACGGGGGCCCTACCACAGATACGCAGTATTTT. The V and J genes are TRBV7-3 and TRBJ2-3; D is tentatively TRBD1 or TRBD2 (6 bases each). The V and J ends lost 2 bases and 2 bases respectively, with 14 bases between them. This CDR3 spans 16 amino acids. Germline values: CDR1 SGHTA, CDR2 FQGTGA. The whole variable domain, remainder taken from reference TRBV7-3 and TRBJ2-3, is GAGVSQTPSNKVTEKGKYVELRCDPISGHTALYWYRQSLGQGPEFLIYFQGTGAADDSGLPNDRFFAVRPEGSVSTLKIQRTERGDSAVYLCASSLYGGPTTDTQYFGPGTRLTVL.

This clone was detected only once. V gene TRBV6-4 combines with J gene TRBJ2-1; 8 nucleotides align to TRBD2. Germline values: CDR1 MRHNA, CDR2 SNTAGT. Trimming took 6 bases from V and 5 from J; bases not matched to a gene: 6. CDR3 length equals 14 residues. The CDR3 here is CASSYGGAHNEQFF. The DNA for the CDR3 is TGTGCCAGCAGCTACGGGGGGGCACACAATGAGCAGTTCTTC.